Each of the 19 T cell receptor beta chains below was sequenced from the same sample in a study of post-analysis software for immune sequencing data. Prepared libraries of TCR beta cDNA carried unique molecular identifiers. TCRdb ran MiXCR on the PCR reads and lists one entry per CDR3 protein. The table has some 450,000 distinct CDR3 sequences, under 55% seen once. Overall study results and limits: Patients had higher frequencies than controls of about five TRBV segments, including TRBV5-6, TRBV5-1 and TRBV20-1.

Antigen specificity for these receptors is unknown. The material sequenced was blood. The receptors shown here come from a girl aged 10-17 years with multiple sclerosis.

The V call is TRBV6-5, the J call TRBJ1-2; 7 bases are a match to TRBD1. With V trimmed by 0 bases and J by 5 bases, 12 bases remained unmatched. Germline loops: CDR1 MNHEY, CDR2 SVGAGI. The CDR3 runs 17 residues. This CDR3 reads CASSYSTGKFRGYGYTF. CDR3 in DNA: TGTGCCAGCAGTTACTCGACAGGGAAATTCCGGGGTTATGGCTACACCTTC.

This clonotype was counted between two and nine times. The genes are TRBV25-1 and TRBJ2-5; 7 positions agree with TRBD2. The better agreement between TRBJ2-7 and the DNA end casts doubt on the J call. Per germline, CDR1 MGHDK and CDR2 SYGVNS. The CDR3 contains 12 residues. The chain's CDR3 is CASRDYSYEQYF. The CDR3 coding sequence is TGTGCCTCCCGGGACTACTCCTACGAGCAGTACTTC.

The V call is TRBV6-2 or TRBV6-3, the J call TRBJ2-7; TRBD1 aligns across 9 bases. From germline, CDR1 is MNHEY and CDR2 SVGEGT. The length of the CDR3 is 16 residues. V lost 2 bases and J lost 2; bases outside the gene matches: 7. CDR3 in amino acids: CASSYDIQGAPYEQYF. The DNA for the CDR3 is TGTGCCAGCAGTTACGACATACAGGGGGCCCCCTACGAGCAGTACTTC.

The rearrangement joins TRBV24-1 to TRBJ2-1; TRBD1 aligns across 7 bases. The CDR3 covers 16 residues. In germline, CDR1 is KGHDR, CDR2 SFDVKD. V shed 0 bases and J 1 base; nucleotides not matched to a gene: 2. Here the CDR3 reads CATSDLGTESYNEQFF. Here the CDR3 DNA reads TGTGCCACCAGTGATTTGGGGACAGAATCCTACAATGAGCAGTTCTTC.

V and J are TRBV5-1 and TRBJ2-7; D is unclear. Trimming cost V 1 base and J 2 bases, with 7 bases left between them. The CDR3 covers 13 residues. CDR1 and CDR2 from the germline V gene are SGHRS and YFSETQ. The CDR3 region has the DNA TGCGCCAGCAGCTTGACGCCAACCTACGAGCAGTACTTC. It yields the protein CASSLTPTYEQYF.

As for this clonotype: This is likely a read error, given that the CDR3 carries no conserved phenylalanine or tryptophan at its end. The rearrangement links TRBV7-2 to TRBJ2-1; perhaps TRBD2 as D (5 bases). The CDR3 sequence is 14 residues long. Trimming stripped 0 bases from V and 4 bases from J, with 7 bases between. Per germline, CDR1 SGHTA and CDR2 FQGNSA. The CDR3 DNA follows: TGTGCCAGCAGCTTAGCGGGAGCATACAATGAGCAGTTCGTC. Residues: CASSLAGAYNEQFV.

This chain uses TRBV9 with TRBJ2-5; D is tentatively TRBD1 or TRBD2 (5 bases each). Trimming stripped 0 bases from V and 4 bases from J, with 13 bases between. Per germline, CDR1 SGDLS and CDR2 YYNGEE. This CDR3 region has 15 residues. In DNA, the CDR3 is TGTGCCAGCAGCGTAGATGGGACGGATGGAGAGACCCAGTACTTC. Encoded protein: CASSVDGTDGETQYF.

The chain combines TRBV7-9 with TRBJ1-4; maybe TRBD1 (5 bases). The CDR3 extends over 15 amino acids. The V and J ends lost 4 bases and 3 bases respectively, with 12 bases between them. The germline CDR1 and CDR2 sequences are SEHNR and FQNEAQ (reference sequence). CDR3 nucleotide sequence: TGTGCCAGCAGCTCAGGACATTCCCCTAATGAAAAACTGTTTTTT. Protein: CASSSGHSPNEKLFF.

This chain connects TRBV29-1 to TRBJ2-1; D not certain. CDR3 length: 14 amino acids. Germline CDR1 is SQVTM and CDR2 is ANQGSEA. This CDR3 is CSARRPYPYNEQFF. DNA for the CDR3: TGCAGTGCCAGAAGGCCTTACCCATACAATGAGCAGTTCTTC.

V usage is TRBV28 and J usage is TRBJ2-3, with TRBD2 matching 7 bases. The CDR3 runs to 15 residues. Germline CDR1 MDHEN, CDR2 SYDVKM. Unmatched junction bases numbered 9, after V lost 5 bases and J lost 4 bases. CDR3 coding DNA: TGTGCCAGCAGTGTCCGGCTGGGGAGGGCAGATACGCAGTATTTT. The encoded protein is CASSVRLGRADTQYF.

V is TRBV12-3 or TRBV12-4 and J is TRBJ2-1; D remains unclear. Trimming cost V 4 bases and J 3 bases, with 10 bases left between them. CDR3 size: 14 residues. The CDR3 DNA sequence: TGTGCCAGCAGTTCCACTTCCTACTACAATGAGCAGTTCTTC. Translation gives CASSSTSYYNEQFF.

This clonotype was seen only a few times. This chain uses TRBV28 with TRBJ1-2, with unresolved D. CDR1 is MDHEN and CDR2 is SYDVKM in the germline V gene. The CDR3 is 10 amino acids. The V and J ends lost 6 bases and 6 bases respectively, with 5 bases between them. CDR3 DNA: TGTGCCAGCAGCTCGGATGGCTACACCTTC. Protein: CASSSDGYTF.

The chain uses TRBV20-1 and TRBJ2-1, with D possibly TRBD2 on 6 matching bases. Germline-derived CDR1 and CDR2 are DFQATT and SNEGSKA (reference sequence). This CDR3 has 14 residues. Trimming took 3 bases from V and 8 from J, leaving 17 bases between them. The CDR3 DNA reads TGCAGTGCTAGCCGAACGGGAGTCTCCCATGAGCAGTTCTTC. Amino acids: CSASRTGVSHEQFF.

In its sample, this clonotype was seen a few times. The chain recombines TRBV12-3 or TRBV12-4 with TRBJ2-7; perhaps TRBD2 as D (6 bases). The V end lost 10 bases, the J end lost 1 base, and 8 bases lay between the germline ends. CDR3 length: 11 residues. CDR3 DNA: TGTGCCAACGGGAGTTCCTACGAGCAGTACTTC. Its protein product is CANGSSYEQYF.

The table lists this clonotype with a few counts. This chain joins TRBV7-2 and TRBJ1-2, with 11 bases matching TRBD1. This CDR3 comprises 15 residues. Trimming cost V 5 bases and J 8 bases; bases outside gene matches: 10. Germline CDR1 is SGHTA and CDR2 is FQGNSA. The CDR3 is CASSPGGQGAQGYTF. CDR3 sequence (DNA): TGTGCCAGCAGCCCCGGAGGACAGGGGGCGCAGGGCTACACCTTC.

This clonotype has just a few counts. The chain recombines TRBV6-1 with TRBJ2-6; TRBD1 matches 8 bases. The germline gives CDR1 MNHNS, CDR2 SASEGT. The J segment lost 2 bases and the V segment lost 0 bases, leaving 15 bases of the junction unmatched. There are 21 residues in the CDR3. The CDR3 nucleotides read TGTGCCAGCAGTGAAGCGCATTTGTTCCCGGGACAGGATCCTGGGGCCAACGTCCTGACTTTC. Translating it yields CASSEAHLFPGQDPGANVLTF.

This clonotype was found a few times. CDR3 nucleotides: TGTGCCAGCAGTTCTCCCGGGACAGGGGACCCAGATACGCAGTATTTT. As protein: CASSSPGTGDPDTQYF. The chain carries TRBV28 and TRBJ2-3, with 10 bases identical to TRBD1. V was clipped by 4 bases and J by 4 bases; unmatched bases: 8. CDR3 length equals 16 residues. Germline-derived CDR1 and CDR2 are MDHEN and SYDVKM.

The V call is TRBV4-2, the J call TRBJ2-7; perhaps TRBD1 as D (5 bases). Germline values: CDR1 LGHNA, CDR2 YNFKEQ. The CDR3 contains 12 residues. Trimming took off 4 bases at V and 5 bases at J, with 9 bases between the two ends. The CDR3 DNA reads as TGTGCCAGCAGCCCCCAGGGTAACGAGCAGTACTTC. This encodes CASSPQGNEQYF.

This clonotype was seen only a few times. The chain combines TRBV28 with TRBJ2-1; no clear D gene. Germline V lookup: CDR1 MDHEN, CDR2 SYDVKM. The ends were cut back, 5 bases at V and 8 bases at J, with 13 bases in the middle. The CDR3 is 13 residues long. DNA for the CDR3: TGTGCCAGCAGTCTCTTATCCGCAGATGAGCAGTTCTTC. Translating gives CASSLLSADEQFF. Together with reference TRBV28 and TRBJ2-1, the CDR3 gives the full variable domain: DVKVTQSSRYLVKRTGEKVFLECVQDMDHENMFWYRQDPGLGLRLIYFSYDVKMKEKGDIPEGYSVSREKKERFSLILESASTNQTSMYLCASSLLSADEQFFGPGTRLTVL.